Below are 28 T cell receptor beta chains sequenced from a single sample in a study of shared T cell receptors in the human thymus. Profiling relied on immunoSEQ multiplex PCR, and the TCRdb table lists in-frame clones only, not all of them. Of about 380,000 clones in the sample, over 90% were seen once. The specimen was thymocytes. The receptor set was obtained from a human donor.

The chain employs TRBV7-9 and TRBJ2-7; D remains unclear. From germline, CDR1 is SEHNR and CDR2 FQNEAQ (reference sequence). Trimming took off 1 base at V and 3 bases at J, with 10 bases between the two ends. The CDR3 runs 14 residues. This CDR3 reads CASSLERQIYEQYF. The CDR3 region has the DNA TGTGCCAGCAGCTTAGAGCGTCAGATCTACGAGCAGTACTTC.

This clone was observed a handful of times. This sequence joins TRBV20-1 and TRBJ1-1; D is undetermined. Trimming removed 4 bases at V and 5 bases at J, with 8 bases between. This CDR3 is 11 amino acids long. CDR1 is DFQATT and CDR2 is SNEGSKA in the germline V gene (reference sequence). Written as DNA, the CDR3 is TGCAGTGCTAAGTCTGGGACTGAAGCTTTCTTT. It is translated as CSAKSGTEAFF.

This chain links TRBV11-2 with TRBJ2-7, with D maybe TRBD2 (5 bases). The germline V gene has CDR1 SGHAT and CDR2 FQNNGV. CDR3 length equals 18 residues. Trimming took off 5 bases at V and 5 bases at J, with 28 bases between the two ends. CDR3: CASSDPTGSRNRHHEQYF. The CDR3 nucleotides read TGTGCCAGCAGCGATCCCACGGGGTCTAGAAATAGACATCACGAGCAGTACTTC. Combining the CDR3 with reference TRBV11-2 and TRBJ2-7 gives the whole variable domain EAGVAQSPRYKIIEKRQSVAFWCNPISGHATLYWYQQILGQGPKLLIQFQNNGVVDDSQLPKDRFSAERLKGVDSTLKIQPAKLEDSAVYLCASSDPTGSRNRHHEQYFGPGTRLTVT.

The chain employs TRBV29-1 and TRBJ1-5, with 8 bases identical to TRBD1. From germline, CDR1 is SQVTM and CDR2 ANQGSEA. J was trimmed by 7 bases and V by 2 bases; bases with no gene match: 10. This CDR3 spans 15 amino acids. The CDR3 nucleotides are TGCAGCGTTGAACTAAAGGACAGGGAGGGACAGCCCCAGCATTTT. Amino acids: CSVELKDREGQPQHF.

The rearrangement links TRBV10-2 to TRBJ2-7, with D perhaps TRBD1 (7 bases). The CDR3 consists of 15 residues. Germline V gene lookup returns CDR1 WSHSY and CDR2 SAAADI. V shed 6 bases and J shed 4 bases, with 19 bases lying between them. In DNA form, the CDR3 reads TGCGCCAGCAGGGGGATGGTCAGGGGGGTGTACGAGCAGTACTTC. Protein product: CASRGMVRGVYEQYF.

The rearrangement links TRBV18 to TRBJ1-1; the D is unclear. Trimming removed 0 bases from V and 0 bases from J, with 5 bases in between. Germline-derived CDR1 and CDR2 are KGHSH and LQKENI. This CDR3 is 14 amino acids long. CDR3 bases: TGTGCCAGCTCACCACCAGCTATGAACACTGAAGCTTTCTTT. Amino acids: CASSPPAMNTEAFF.

There are a few counts of this clone. The chain employs TRBV28 and TRBJ1-2; no reliable D call. This CDR3 region has 14 residues. The ends were cut back, 8 bases at V and 4 bases at J, with 17 bases in the middle. Germline V CDR1 and CDR2: MDHEN, SYDVKM. CDR3 protein: CASLRGGEGYGYTF. As DNA, the CDR3 is TGTGCCAGCCTTAGAGGCGGGGAGGGCTATGGCTACACCTTC.

The table lists this clone with a count of one. The rearrangement links TRBV5-6 to TRBJ2-7; 9 bases are a match to TRBD1. Germline V lookup: CDR1 SGHDT, CDR2 YYEEEE. The CDR3 sequence is 14 residues long. V lost 5 bases, J lost 3 bases, and 6 bases stayed unmatched. For the CDR3, the DNA is TGTGCCAGCAGATCGGGGACAGGGAGCTACGAGCAGTACTTC. It codes for CASRSGTGSYEQYF.

The chain recombines TRBV7-8 with TRBJ2-3; the match to TRBD2 covers 7 bases. Trimming took 4 bases from V and 2 from J; bases not matched to a gene: 12. CDR3 length equals 17 residues. Per germline, CDR1 SGHVS and CDR2 FQNEAQ. CDR3 loop: CASSSYGRRGHTDTQYF. Here the CDR3 DNA reads TGTGCCAGCAGCTCCTACGGGAGGAGGGGCCACACAGATACGCAGTATTTT.

The chain links TRBV5-1 to TRBJ1-1, with a weak D call TRBD1 (5 bases). CDR1 and CDR2 (germline): SGHRS, YFSETQ. The CDR3 sequence is 13 residues long. The germline V and J ends were trimmed by 1 base and 1 base, with 5 bases remaining between them. The CDR3 bases are TGCGCCAGCAGCTTGACAGGGAACACTGAAGCTTTCTTT. Translation: CASSLTGNTEAFF. Using reference TRBV5-1 and TRBJ1-1 for the parts outside the CDR3, the full variable domain is KAGVTQTPRYLIKTRGQQVTLSCSPISGHRSVSWYQQTPGQGLQFLFEYFSETQRNKGNFPGRFSGRQFSNSRSEMNVSTLELGDSALYLCASSLTGNTEAFFGQGTRLTVV.

V usage is TRBV6-5 and J usage is TRBJ2-5; 7 positions agree with TRBD2. The V and J ends lost 2 bases and 2 bases, in that order; junction bases with no gene match: 8. This CDR3 contains 16 residues. The germline CDR1 and CDR2 sequences are MNHEY and SVGAGI. The CDR3 sequence: CASSYELANFQETQYF. The DNA of the CDR3 is TGTGCCAGCAGTTACGAACTAGCGAACTTTCAAGAGACCCAGTACTTC.

This rearrangement joins TRBV5-8 to TRBJ2-1; 8 bases are a match to TRBD1. This CDR3 region has 14 residues. Looked up from germline, CDR1 is SGHTS and CDR2 is YDEGEE. J lost 5 bases, V lost 3 bases, and 4 bases had no gene match. The CDR3: CASSSRQGNNEQFF. The DNA for the CDR3 is TGTGCCAGCAGCTCGAGACAGGGGAACAATGAGCAGTTCTTC.

The V and J genes are TRBV11-2 and TRBJ2-1; D is possibly TRBD2 (6 bases). CDR1 and CDR2 (germline): SGHAT, FQNNGV. V was shortened by 1 base and J by 5 bases, with 15 bases between the two germline ends. The CDR3 has 16 residues. This chain's CDR3 is CASSLVGGMGDNEQFF. The CDR3 coding sequence is TGTGCCAGCAGCTTAGTTGGCGGGATGGGTGACAATGAGCAGTTCTTC.

The V gene is TRBV28, the J gene TRBJ1-5, with 11 bases matching TRBD1. The trim removed 6 bases at V and 7 bases at J, leaving 8 bases unmatched. CDR3 length equals 15 residues. Germline CDR1 is MDHEN and CDR2 is SYDVKM. This CDR3 is CASSPRDRGKQPQHF. The CDR3 DNA sequence: TGTGCCAGCAGCCCCCGGGACAGGGGGAAACAGCCCCAGCATTTT. Based on the CDR3 plus reference TRBV28 and TRBJ1-5, the full variable domain is DVKVTQSSRYLVKRTGEKVFLECVQDMDHENMFWYRQDPGLGLRLIYFSYDVKMKEKGDIPEGYSVSREKKERFSLILESASTNQTSMYLCASSPRDRGKQPQHFGDGTRLSIL.

The chain uses TRBV19 and TRBJ1-5; D may be TRBD1 (5 bases). Germline assignment: CDR1 LNHDA and CDR2 SQIVND (reference sequence). Trimming left V 3 bases short and J 3 bases short, with 18 bases between. This CDR3 contains 17 residues. The CDR3 sequence is CASSIPLDSLPNQPQHF. In nucleotides, the CDR3 is TGTGCCAGTAGTATCCCCCTCGACAGCCTTCCCAATCAGCCCCAGCATTTT.

The chain links TRBV28 to TRBJ2-3, with a weak D call TRBD1 (5 bases). Germline CDR1 reads MDHEN; CDR2 reads SYDVKM. Trimming stripped 2 bases from V and 6 bases from J, with 18 bases between. CDR3 length: 16 amino acids. CDR3: CASSLVWGPSKDTQYF. CDR3 in DNA: TGTGCCAGCAGTTTAGTTTGGGGCCCCAGTAAGGATACGCAGTATTTT.

V gene TRBV27 combines with J gene TRBJ1-2; D might be TRBD1 (5 bases). The germline CDR1 and CDR2 sequences are MNHEY and SMNVEV (reference sequence). This CDR3 has 16 amino acids. The V end was cut by 8 bases, the J end by 2 bases, with 21 bases between. CDR3 coding DNA: TGTGCCAGCTGGGGAGGCCAAGGGGCTACAAACTATGGCTACACCTTC. Protein sequence: CASWGGQGATNYGYTF.

The V call is TRBV9, the J call TRBJ2-2; possible D gene TRBD2, 6 bases. V was cut by 0 bases and J by 5 bases, with 14 bases left in between. Germline V gives CDR1 SGDLS, CDR2 YYNGEE. The CDR3 runs to 16 residues. The CDR3 sequence is CASSVGAGLRTGELFF. The CDR3 DNA reads as TGTGCCAGCAGCGTAGGGGCGGGGCTGAGGACCGGGGAGCTGTTTTTT.

The gene calls are TRBV28 and TRBJ1-1; maybe TRBD1 (6 bases). Trimming removed 5 bases from V and 0 bases from J, with 10 bases in between. The CDR3 runs to 14 residues. Germline V gives CDR1 MDHEN, CDR2 SYDVKM. CDR3 sequence: CASSPGQMNTEAFF. The CDR3 DNA reads as TGTGCCAGCAGTCCCGGACAGATGAACACTGAAGCTTTCTTT.

The CDR3 DNA is TGTGCCAGCAGCTCTGGGGGTACAGGGGCAGATACGCAGTATTTT. Amino acids: CASSSGGTGADTQYF. The J gene is TRBJ2-3, the V gene TRBV5-4; 7 positions agree with TRBD1. Germline V gene data show CDR1 as SGHNT and CDR2 as YYREEE (reference sequence). The CDR3 length is 15 residues. The trim removed 3 bases at V and 4 bases at J, leaving 8 bases unmatched.

The count of this clone is one. The chain is built from TRBV25-1 and TRBJ2-7; D gene ambiguous. The ends were cut back, 6 bases at V and 6 bases at J, with 9 bases in the middle. The germline V gene encodes CDR1 MGHDK and CDR2 SYGVNS. This CDR3 contains 11 residues. CDR3 sequence: CASSLETEQYF. CDR3 in DNA: TGTGCCAGCAGCTTAGAAACCGAGCAGTACTTC.

This clone showed up just a few times. J is TRBJ2-7 and V is TRBV5-4, with 8 bases matching TRBD1. V shed 4 bases and J 1 base; nucleotides not matched to a gene: 7. The germline CDR1 and CDR2 sequences are SGHNT and YYREEE (reference sequence). CDR3 length: 15 residues. In DNA form, the CDR3 reads TGTGCCAGCAGCAGAGCGGACAGGGTATCCTACGAGCAGTACTTC. It encodes CASSRADRVSYEQYF.

V usage is TRBV7-6 and J usage is TRBJ2-3; 9 bases match TRBD2. With 4 bases clipped from V and 6 bases from J, the junction kept 14 bases outside the gene matches. The CDR3 spans 17 residues. Looked up from germline, CDR1 is SGHVS and CDR2 is FNYEAQ. The CDR3 nucleotides are TGTGCCAGCAGCTCCTACGACTCGGTAGCGGGAGACGATACGCAGTATTTT. It yields the protein CASSSYDSVAGDDTQYF.

Comments on this clone: The sample carries other DNA sequences with the same CDR3. The chain uses TRBV9 and TRBJ2-7; D possibly uses TRBD1 or TRBD2 (5 bases each). CDR1 and CDR2 (germline): SGDLS, YYNGEE. Trimming left V 0 bases short and J 6 bases short, with 16 bases between. CDR3 length: 15 residues. The CDR3: CASSVATGLAGEQYF. The CDR3 coding sequence is TGTGCCAGCAGCGTAGCTACGGGGCTAGCTGGCGAGCAGTACTTC. The full variable domain, its missing parts supplied by reference TRBV9 and TRBJ2-7, is DSGVTQTPKHLITATGQRVTLRCSPRSGDLSVYWYQQSLDQGLQFLIQYYNGEERAKGNILERFSAQQFPDLHSELNLSSLELGDSALYFCASSVATGLAGEQYFGPGTRLTVT.

The chain links TRBV27 to TRBJ2-1; TRBD2 matches at 13 bases. The V gene end was trimmed by 5 bases and the J gene end by 2 bases; junction bases not matched to a gene: 12. Germline assignment: CDR1 MNHEY and CDR2 SMNVEV (reference sequence). The CDR3 runs to 19 residues. The CDR3 DNA follows: TGTGCCAGCAGTCCCCCAGGACTAGCGGGAGTAGGGGCCTACAATGAGCAGTTCTTC. Amino acids: CASSPPGLAGVGAYNEQFF.

This clone appeared a single time. The chain has TRBV5-1 and TRBJ2-7, with 10 bases fitting TRBD2. Looked up from germline, CDR1 is SGHRS and CDR2 is YFSETQ. With 7 bases clipped from V and 5 bases from J, the junction kept 12 bases outside the gene matches. This CDR3 has 15 amino acids. The CDR3 region is CASRNIAGGENEQYF. CDR3 sequence (DNA): TGCGCCAGCCGGAATATAGCGGGAGGTGAGAACGAGCAGTACTTC. The whole variable domain, remainder taken from reference TRBV5-1 and TRBJ2-7, is KAGVTQTPRYLIKTRGQQVTLSCSPISGHRSVSWYQQTPGQGLQFLFEYFSETQRNKGNFPGRFSGRQFSNSRSEMNVSTLELGDSALYLCASRNIAGGENEQYFGPGTRLTVT.

The rearrangement uses TRBV25-1 and TRBJ2-7; 7 bases map to TRBD1. Losses at the gene ends were 3 bases for V and 3 bases for J; bases not matched to a gene: 11. The CDR3 runs to 16 residues. Germline V gene sequence: CDR1 MGHDK, CDR2 SYGVNS. CDR3 protein: CASSDYGQGQIYEQYF. The CDR3, as DNA: TGTGCCAGCAGTGATTATGGGCAGGGACAGATCTACGAGCAGTACTTC.

The rearrangement uses TRBV13 and TRBJ2-7; 10 bases align to TRBD1. Trimming cost V 2 bases and J 0 bases; bases outside gene matches: 10. Germline loops: CDR1 PRHDT, CDR2 FYEKMQ (reference sequence). The CDR3 has 18 residues. The CDR3 is CASSLRRTGGFGSYEQYF. The CDR3 DNA sequence: TGTGCCAGCAGCTTAAGGCGGACAGGGGGTTTTGGCTCCTACGAGCAGTACTTC.